These 18 T cell receptor beta chains were all obtained from the same sample, sequenced in a study of memory CD4+ T cells and cytomegalovirus serostatus. Single viable CD3+CD4+CD8-CD45RO+ cells were sorted as the memory CD4+ T cells. The repertoire was sequenced with immunoSEQ multiplex PCR; TCRdb's copy has only in-frame clones and lacks some. The sample has roughly 49,000 clones, about 78% seen once. The source material was memory CD4+ T cells from blood. These TCRs come from an adult in good health and CMV-seronegative.

With regard to this clone: Other DNA variants within this sample encode the same CDR3. V usage is TRBV11-3 and J usage is TRBJ2-2; D not resolved. The CDR3 runs 13 residues. Germline V lookup: CDR1 SGHNT, CDR2 YENEEA. With 3 bases removed from V and 5 bases from J, the gap between germline ends came to 7 bases. The CDR3 protein is CASSLEGTGELFF. The CDR3 DNA is TGTGCCAGCAGCTTGGAAGGGACCGGGGAGCTGTTTTTT.

The gene calls are TRBV9 and TRBJ2-5; TRBD2 matches at 11 bases. Trimming took 4 bases from V and 4 from J; bases not matched to a gene: 6. Germline assignment: CDR1 SGDLS and CDR2 YYNGEE. The CDR3 extends over 15 amino acids. CDR3 sequence reads: CASSFSGGAGETQYF. The CDR3 nucleotides read TGTGCCAGCAGCTTTAGCGGGGGGGCGGGAGAGACCCAGTACTTC.

The V gene is TRBV5-1, the J gene TRBJ1-6; 7 nucleotides line up with TRBD1. Trimming at V came to 4 bases and at J to 6 bases, leaving 10 bases not matched to a gene. Germline V gene sequence: CDR1 SGHRS, CDR2 YFSETQ. The CDR3 loop spans 16 amino acids. The CDR3 sequence: CASSIVTGSPNSPLHF. The CDR3 DNA reads as TGCGCCAGCAGCATCGTGACAGGGAGTCCTAATTCACCCCTCCACTTT.

This clone was seen a handful of times. The chain is built from TRBV30 and TRBJ1-5, with a tentative D call TRBD1 (6 bases). Germline lookup yields CDR1 GTSNPN and CDR2 SVGIG (reference sequence). This CDR3 is 16 amino acids long. V shed 3 bases and J shed 4 bases, with 19 bases lying between them. DNA for the CDR3: TGTGCCTGGAGCAGGGAAACAGGGAGAACAAATCAGCCCCAGCATTTT. The encoded protein is CAWSRETGRTNQPQHF. Based on the CDR3 plus reference TRBV30 and TRBJ1-5, the full variable domain is SQTIHQWPATLVQPVGSPLSLECTVEGTSNPNLYWYRQAAGRGLQLLFYSVGIGQISSEVPQNLSASRPQDRQFILSSKKLLLSDSGFYLCAWSRETGRTNQPQHFGDGTRLSIL.

In its sample, this clone was seen many times. The V call is TRBV9, the J call TRBJ1-1; weak D call: TRBD1 (6 bases). Germline values: CDR1 SGDLS, CDR2 YYNGEE. The CDR3 length is 14 residues. Trimming took 0 bases from V and 10 from J, leaving 16 bases between them. CDR3 coding DNA: TGTGCCAGCAGCGTAGACTCCAGGGGCGCCGGAGCTTTCTTT. Residues: CASSVDSRGAGAFF.

The gene calls are TRBV30 and TRBJ1-5, with a possible D match to TRBD1 (6 bases). Germline V gene data show CDR1 as GTSNPN and CDR2 as SVGIG (reference sequence). Trimming left V 2 bases short and J 12 bases short, with 14 bases between. The CDR3 sequence is 12 residues long. CDR3 amino acids: CAWSFTGSSQHF. CDR3 in DNA: TGTGCCTGGAGTTTCACAGGGAGCAGCCAGCATTTT.

V gene TRBV15 combines with J gene TRBJ1-3; D perhaps matches TRBD1 (6 bases). Germline-derived CDR1 and CDR2 are LNHNV and YYDKDF (reference sequence). The CDR3 covers 18 residues. V shed 3 bases and J shed 0 bases, with 18 bases lying between them. CDR3 DNA: TGTGCCACCAGCAGCGAAACTACAGGGACTCGCTCTGGAAACACCATATATTTT. This codes for CATSSETTGTRSGNTIYF.

V and J are TRBV19 and TRBJ2-2, with D unclear. V shed 0 bases and J shed 2 bases, with 16 bases lying between them. CDR1 and CDR2 from the germline V gene are LNHDA and SQIVND (reference sequence). CDR3 length: 18 residues. The CDR3 loop is CASSIDTWIGRNTGELFF. CDR3 coding DNA: TGTGCCAGTAGTATAGATACCTGGATCGGCAGAAACACCGGGGAGCTGTTTTTT. The full variable domain, completed using reference TRBV19 and TRBJ2-2, is DGGITQSPKYLFRKEGQNVTLSCEQNLNHDAMYWYRQDPGQGLRLIYYSQIVNDFQKGDIAEGYSVSREKKESFPLTVTSAQKNPTAFYLCASSIDTWIGRNTGELFFGEGSRLTVL.

This chain connects TRBV7-2 to TRBJ2-7; D gene uncertain. Germline loops: CDR1 SGHTA, CDR2 FQGNSA. Trimming left V 1 base short and J 0 bases short, with 10 bases between. The CDR3 consists of 15 residues. The CDR3 coding sequence is TGTGCCAGCAGCTTAGAAGCCATTATCTCCTACGAGCAGTACTTC. This codes for CASSLEAIISYEQYF.

By share, this clone counts as medium-sized. V gene TRBV2 combines with J gene TRBJ2-7; 7 nucleotides match TRBD1. Trimming took 6 bases from V and 2 from J; bases not matched to a gene: 10. Germline V gives CDR1 SNHLY, CDR2 FYNNEI. The length of the CDR3 is 15 residues. The CDR3 nucleotides read TGTGCCAGCAGGGCGGACAGGACCCCAACCTACGAGCAGTACTTC. Its protein product is CASRADRTPTYEQYF.

Details on this clone: The junction departs from the called germline gene at one end, perhaps through a read error. The same CDR3 is also encoded by other DNA sequences in this sample. This rearrangement joins TRBV9 to TRBJ1-1, with unresolved D. CDR1 is SGDLS, CDR2 YYNGEE, per germline. CDR3 length: 13 amino acids. The CDR3 DNA reads as TGTGCCAGCAGCCCTAGGGTGGGCACTGAGGCTTTCTTT. Translating gives CASSPRVGTEAFF.

CDR3 nucleotide sequence: TGTGCCAGCAGCCCGACAGGGGGCCTCAGCAATCAGCCCCAGCATTTT. This codes for CASSPTGGLSNQPQHF. The gene calls are TRBV28 and TRBJ1-5, with 10 positions matching TRBD1. Germline CDR1 and CDR2: MDHEN and SYDVKM. The CDR3 extends over 16 amino acids. Germline trimming cut 6 bases from V and 1 base from J; bases unmatched to any gene: 6.

The chain is built from TRBV6-1 and TRBJ1-6; maybe TRBD1 (6 bases). Germline CDR1 MNHNS, CDR2 SASEGT. The length of the CDR3 is 14 residues. V was clipped by 4 bases and J by 9 bases, with 13 bases between them. The CDR3 is CASSGTGRGSPLHF. CDR3 sequence (DNA): TGTGCCAGCAGTGGTACAGGGCGAGGTTCACCCCTCCACTTT.

V usage is TRBV5-1 and J usage is TRBJ1-4, with no clear D. The CDR3 contains 16 residues. Trimming stripped 2 bases from V and 0 bases from J, with 11 bases between. From germline, CDR1 is SGHRS and CDR2 YFSETQ. This CDR3 is CASSFSVGATNEKLFF. The CDR3 DNA reads TGCGCCAGCAGCTTCTCAGTTGGGGCAACTAATGAAAAACTGTTTTTT.

The chain couples TRBV7-2 to TRBJ2-2; tentative D call: TRBD2 (6 bases). CDR3 length: 16 amino acids. Trimming cost V 1 base and J 2 bases, with 11 bases left between them. CDR1 and CDR2 (germline): SGHTA, FQGNSA. The CDR3 loop reads CASSLVAATNTGELFF. The CDR3 DNA sequence: TGTGCCAGCAGCTTAGTAGCGGCTACAAACACCGGGGAGCTGTTTTTT.

CDR3 nucleotide sequence: TGTGCCAGCAGCGAACGGTCGGGGGGGTCGGGCAATCAGCCCCAGCATTTT. Its protein is CASSERSGGSGNQPQHF. The chain is built from TRBV5-4 and TRBJ1-5; D may be TRBD1 (5 bases). Germline CDR1 and CDR2: SGHNT and YYREEE (reference sequence). This CDR3 spans 17 amino acids. V was cut by 4 bases and J by 2 bases, with 19 bases left in between. Complete variable domain (other parts from reference TRBV5-4 and TRBJ1-5): ETGVTQSPTHLIKTRGQQVTLRCSSQSGHNTVSWYQQALGQGPQFIFQYYREEENGRGNFPPRFSGLQFPNYSSELNVNALELDDSALYLCASSERSGGSGNQPQHFGDGTRLSIL.

The chain employs TRBV5-1 and TRBJ1-1, with 12 nucleotides matching TRBD1. The CDR3 has 18 amino acids. Germline-derived CDR1 and CDR2 are SGHRS and YFSETQ. V lost 3 bases and J lost 6; bases outside the gene matches: 15. The DNA of the CDR3 is TGCGCCAGCAGCTACCGAGGAGGGACAGGGGGCTTACGGGCTGAAGCTTTCTTT. This encodes CASSYRGGTGGLRAEAFF.

V and J are TRBV7-9 and TRBJ2-7; TRBD2 might be the D (6 bases). This CDR3 region has 15 residues. The V end lost 5 bases, the J end lost 0 bases, and 14 bases lay between the germline ends. Per germline, CDR1 SEHNR and CDR2 FQNEAQ (reference sequence). The CDR3 DNA sequence: TGTGCCAGCAGCAAGGACGGAGGGAGCTCCTACGAGCAGTACTTC. Encoded protein: CASSKDGGSSYEQYF.